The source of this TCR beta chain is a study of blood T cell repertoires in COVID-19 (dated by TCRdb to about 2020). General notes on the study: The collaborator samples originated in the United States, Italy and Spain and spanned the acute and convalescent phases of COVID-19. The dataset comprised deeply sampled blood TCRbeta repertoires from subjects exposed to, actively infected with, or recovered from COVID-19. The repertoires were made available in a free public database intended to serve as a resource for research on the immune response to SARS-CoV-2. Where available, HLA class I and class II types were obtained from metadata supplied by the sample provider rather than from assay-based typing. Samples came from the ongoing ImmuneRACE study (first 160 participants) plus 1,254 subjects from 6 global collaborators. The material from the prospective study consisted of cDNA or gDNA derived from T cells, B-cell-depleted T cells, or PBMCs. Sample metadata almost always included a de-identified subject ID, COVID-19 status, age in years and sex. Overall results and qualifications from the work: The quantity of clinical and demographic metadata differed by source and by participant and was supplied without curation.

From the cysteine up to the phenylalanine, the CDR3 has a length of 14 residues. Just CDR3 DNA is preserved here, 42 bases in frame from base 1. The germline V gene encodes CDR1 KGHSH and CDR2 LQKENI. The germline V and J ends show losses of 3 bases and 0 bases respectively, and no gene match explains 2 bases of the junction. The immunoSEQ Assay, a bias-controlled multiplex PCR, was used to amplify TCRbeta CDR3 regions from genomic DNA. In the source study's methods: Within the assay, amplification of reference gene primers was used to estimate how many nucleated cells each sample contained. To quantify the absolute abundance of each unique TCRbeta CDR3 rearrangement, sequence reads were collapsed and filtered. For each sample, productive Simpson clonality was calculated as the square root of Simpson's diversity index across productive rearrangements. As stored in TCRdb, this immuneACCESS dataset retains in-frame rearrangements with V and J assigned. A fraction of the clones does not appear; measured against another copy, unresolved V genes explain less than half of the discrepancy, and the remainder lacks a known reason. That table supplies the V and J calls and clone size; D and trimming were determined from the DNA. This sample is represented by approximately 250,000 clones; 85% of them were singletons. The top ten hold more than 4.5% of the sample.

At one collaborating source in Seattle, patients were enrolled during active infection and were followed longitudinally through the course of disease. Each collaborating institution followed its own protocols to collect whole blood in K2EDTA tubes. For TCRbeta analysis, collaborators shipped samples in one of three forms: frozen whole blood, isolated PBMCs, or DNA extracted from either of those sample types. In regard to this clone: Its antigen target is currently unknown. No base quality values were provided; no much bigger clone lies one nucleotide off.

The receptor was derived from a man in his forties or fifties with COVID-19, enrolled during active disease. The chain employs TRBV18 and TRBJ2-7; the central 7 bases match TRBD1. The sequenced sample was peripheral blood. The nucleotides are TGTGCCAGCTCACCTTCAGGGGGCTCCTACGAGCAGTACTTC. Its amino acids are CASSPSGGSYEQYF.